The 14 T cell receptor beta chains in this list originate from one sample, sequenced in a study of cytomegalovirus exposure and HLA in healthy donors. PCR amplification relied on 60 Vbeta primers (plus 13 Jbeta primers). Clones were sequenced by immunoSEQ multiplex PCR, and TCRdb holds only the in-frame ones, with some missing. The sample has around 69,000 clones, roughly 67% seen once. The sequencing input was PBMCs. The receptors shown here come from a man between 40 and 49 years old in good health and CMV-seropositive.

This chain connects TRBV6-6 to TRBJ1-2, with D unclear. CDR3 length equals 16 residues. The V end lost 5 bases, the J end lost 8 bases, and 24 bases lay between the germline ends. The V gene's germline CDR1 is MNHNY and CDR2 SVGAGI (reference sequence). The CDR3 spells CASSNPRLGVERGYTF. The CDR3 DNA follows: TGTGCCAGCAGTAACCCCCGCCTCGGGGTCGAGCGAGGCTACACCTTC.

The chain is built from TRBV5-3 and TRBJ1-5; 7 positions match TRBD1. TRBV5-3 is an ORF, with its function uncertain. With V trimmed by 0 bases and J by 1 base, 4 bases remained unmatched. CDR3 length: 16 amino acids. The CDR3 protein is CARSLEETGSNQPQHF. CDR3 bases: TGTGCCAGAAGCTTGGAGGAGACAGGGAGCAATCAGCCCCAGCATTTT.

The chain uses TRBV30 and TRBJ2-5, with D perhaps matching TRBD2 (5 bases). CDR1 and CDR2 (germline): GTSNPN, SVGIG (reference sequence). The V end was cut by 0 bases, the J end by 10 bases, with 12 bases between. The CDR3 consists of 12 residues. Written as DNA, the CDR3 is TGTGCCTGGAGTGTAACCGACGGAGGCCAGTACTTC. Translation: CAWSVTDGGQYF.

The chain links TRBV29-1 to TRBJ2-1; D uncertain. Germline CDR1 SQVTM, CDR2 ANQGSEA. V lost 6 bases and J 13 bases, leaving 13 bases between the germline ends. The CDR3 has 10 amino acids. The CDR3 loop reads CSVARSLQFF. CDR3 nucleotide sequence: TGCAGCGTCGCTCGAAGCCTTCAGTTCTTC.

The chain recombines TRBV7-2 with TRBJ1-2; 7 bases are shared with TRBD1. V lost 1 base to trimming and J lost 4 bases; unmatched junction nucleotides: 3. CDR1 is SGHTA, CDR2 FQGNSA, per germline. The length of the CDR3 is 14 residues. CDR3 residues: CASSLGGTVYGYTF. CDR3 DNA sequence: TGTGCCAGCAGCTTAGGGGGGACAGTCTATGGCTACACCTTC.

The chain has TRBV25-1 and TRBJ2-3, with unresolved D. There are 14 residues in the CDR3. The germline V gene encodes CDR1 MGHDK and CDR2 SYGVNS. Trimming removed 3 bases from V and 2 bases from J, with 9 bases in between. The CDR3, as DNA: TGTGCCAGCAGTGACAGGATTTTCACAGATACGCAGTATTTT. Its translation: CASSDRIFTDTQYF.

This clone occurred once. The genes are TRBV29-1 and TRBJ2-7; 7 nucleotides line up with TRBD1. Germline assignment: CDR1 SQVTM and CDR2 ANQGSEA. The CDR3 runs to 13 residues. V gave up 1 base and J gave up 6 bases; unmatched junction bases: 6. The chain's CDR3 is CSVEGQGRGEQYF. The CDR3 bases are TGCAGCGTTGAAGGACAGGGCAGGGGCGAGCAGTACTTC.

V gene TRBV2 combines with J gene TRBJ2-1; D is ambiguous. The V gene lost 7 bases and the J gene lost 0 bases, with 16 bases spanning the gap. Germline V gene lookup returns CDR1 SNHLY and CDR2 FYNNEI. The CDR3 totals 16 residues. The CDR3 region is CASIRIRLSSYNEQFF. The CDR3, as DNA: TGTGCCAGCATCCGTATTAGATTGAGCTCCTACAATGAGCAGTTCTTC. The full variable domain, its missing parts supplied by reference TRBV2 and TRBJ2-1, is EPEVTQTPSHQVTQMGQEVILRCVPISNHLYFYWYRQILGQKVEFLVSFYNNEISEKSEIFDDQFSVERPDGSNFTLKIRSTKLEDSAMYFCASIRIRLSSYNEQFFGPGTRLTVL.

The sample holds a few counts of this clone. V is TRBV6-6 and J is TRBJ2-7; D might be TRBD2 (6 bases). There are 15 residues in the CDR3. Germline-derived CDR1 and CDR2 are MNHNY and SVGAGI (reference sequence). Trimming shortened V by 7 bases and J by 4 bases, and 20 bases separated the two germline ends. The CDR3 DNA sequence: TGTGCCAGCACCTCCACCGGCGGGAATCTATACGAGCAGTACTTC. It codes for CASTSTGGNLYEQYF.

This clone was counted between two and nine times. The CDR3 loop reads CASSLETGGVSQQYF. The CDR3 coding sequence is TGTGCCAGCAGCTTAGAGACAGGGGGCGTCAGCCAGCAGTACTTC. The chain uses TRBV11-2 and TRBJ2-7, with TRBD1 identical over 10 bases. The germline CDR1 and CDR2 sequences are SGHAT and FQNNGV. There are 15 residues in the CDR3. Trimming took 0 bases from V and 8 from J; bases not matched to a gene: 7.

Only one count was recorded for this clone. The chain employs TRBV7-3 and TRBJ2-5; the match to TRBD2 covers 10 bases. The CDR3 is made up of 15 amino acids. Trimming removed 6 bases from V and 2 bases from J; junction bases left unmatched: 6. CDR1 is SGHTA, CDR2 FQGTGA, per germline. The CDR3 sequence is CASSLAGGLQETQYF. The CDR3 DNA follows: TGTGCCAGCAGTTTAGCGGGGGGACTACAAGAGACCCAGTACTTC.

The rearrangement links TRBV29-1 to TRBJ1-1; maybe TRBD1 (6 bases). This CDR3 is 10 amino acids long. V shed 6 bases and J shed 10 bases, with 12 bases lying between them. The germline V gene has CDR1 SQVTM and CDR2 ANQGSEA. The CDR3 DNA follows: TGCAGCGTGGTACAGGGCTCAGCTTTCTTT. Translated: CSVVQGSAFF.

Details on this clone: The sample contains more than one DNA sequence encoding this CDR3. The chain has TRBV5-1 and TRBJ1-5; tentative D call: TRBD1 (6 bases). CDR1 and CDR2 (germline): SGHRS, YFSETQ. The V end was cut by 0 bases, the J end by 5 bases, with 9 bases between. The CDR3 contains 14 residues. CDR3 bases: TGCGCCAGCAGCTTGGAGGCAGGGGATCAGCCCCAGCATTTT. It is translated as CASSLEAGDQPQHF. Filled out from reference TRBV5-1 and TRBJ1-5, the complete variable domain reads KAGVTQTPRYLIKTRGQQVTLSCSPISGHRSVSWYQQTPGQGLQFLFEYFSETQRNKGNFPGRFSGRQFSNSRSEMNVSTLELGDSALYLCASSLEAGDQPQHFGDGTRLSIL.

This clone was seen a handful of times. The sample contains more than one DNA sequence encoding this CDR3. This rearrangement joins TRBV5-6 to TRBJ1-1, with 8 bases fitting TRBD1. With 2 bases clipped from V and 3 bases from J, the junction kept 3 bases outside the gene matches. The germline V gene has CDR1 SGHDT and CDR2 YYEEEE. This CDR3 comprises 14 residues. The CDR3, as DNA: TGTGCCAGCAGCTTCACAGGGGGGGACACTGAAGCTTTCTTT. Its protein is CASSFTGGDTEAFF. Based on the CDR3 plus reference TRBV5-6 and TRBJ1-1, the full variable domain is DAGVTQSPTHLIKTRGQQVTLRCSPKSGHDTVSWYQQALGQGPQFIFQYYEEEERQRGNFPDRFSGHQFPNYSSELNVNALLLGDSALYLCASSFTGGDTEAFFGQGTRLTVV.